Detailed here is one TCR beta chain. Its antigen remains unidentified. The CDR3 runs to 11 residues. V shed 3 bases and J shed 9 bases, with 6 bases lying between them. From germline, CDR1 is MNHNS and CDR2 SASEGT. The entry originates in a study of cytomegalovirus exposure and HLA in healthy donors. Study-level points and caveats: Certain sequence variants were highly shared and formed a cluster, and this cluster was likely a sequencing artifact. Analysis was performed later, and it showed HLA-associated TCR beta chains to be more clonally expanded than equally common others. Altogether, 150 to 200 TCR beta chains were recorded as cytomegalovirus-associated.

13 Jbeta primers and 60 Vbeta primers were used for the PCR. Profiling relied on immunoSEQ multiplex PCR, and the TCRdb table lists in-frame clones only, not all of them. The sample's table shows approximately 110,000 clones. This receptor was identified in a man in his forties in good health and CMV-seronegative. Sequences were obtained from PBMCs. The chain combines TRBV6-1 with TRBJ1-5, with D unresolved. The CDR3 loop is CASSDGVPQHF. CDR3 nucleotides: TGTGCCAGCAGTGACGGGGTGCCCCAGCATTTT.